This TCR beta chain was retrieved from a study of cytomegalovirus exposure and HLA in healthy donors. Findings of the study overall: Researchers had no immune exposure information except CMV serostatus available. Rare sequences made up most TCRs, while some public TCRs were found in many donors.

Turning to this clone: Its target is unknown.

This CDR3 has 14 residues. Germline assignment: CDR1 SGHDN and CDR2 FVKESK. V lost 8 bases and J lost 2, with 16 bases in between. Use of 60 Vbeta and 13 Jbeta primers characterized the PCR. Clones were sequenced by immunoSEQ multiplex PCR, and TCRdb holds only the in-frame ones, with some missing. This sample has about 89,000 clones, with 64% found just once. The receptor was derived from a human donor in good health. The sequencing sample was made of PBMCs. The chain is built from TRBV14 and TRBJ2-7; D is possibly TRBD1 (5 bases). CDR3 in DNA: TGTGCCAGCTCCCGGGCAGGGTTCGCCTACGAGCAGTACTTC. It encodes CASSRAGFAYEQYF.